Sequencing of this TCR beta chain was carried out in a study of T-cell reconstitution after alpha-beta-depleted transplantation in children. Preparing the TCRbeta library involved the use of unique molecular identifiers. TCRdb reprocessed the PCR reads with MiXCR, giving one entry per CDR3 protein. There are some 500,000 distinct CDR3 sequences in the sample; approximately 32% occur only once, and 2% to 2.5% lies in the top ten. Per the germline V gene, CDR1 is MNHEY and CDR2 is SVGEGT. This CDR3 comprises 12 residues. The germline V and J ends were trimmed by 8 bases and 0 bases, with 8 bases remaining between them. This clonotype was found a few times.

The chain couples TRBV6-2 or TRBV6-3 to TRBJ2-7; D remains unclear. Sequenced here: PBMCs from the stem cell graft donor, sampled from the stem cell graft. The sequence came from a human donor who donated a stem cell graft to a child with aplastic anemia. The CDR3 coding sequence is TGTGCCAGCTACTCAAACTCCTACGAGCAGTACTTC. Amino acids: CASYSNSYEQYF.